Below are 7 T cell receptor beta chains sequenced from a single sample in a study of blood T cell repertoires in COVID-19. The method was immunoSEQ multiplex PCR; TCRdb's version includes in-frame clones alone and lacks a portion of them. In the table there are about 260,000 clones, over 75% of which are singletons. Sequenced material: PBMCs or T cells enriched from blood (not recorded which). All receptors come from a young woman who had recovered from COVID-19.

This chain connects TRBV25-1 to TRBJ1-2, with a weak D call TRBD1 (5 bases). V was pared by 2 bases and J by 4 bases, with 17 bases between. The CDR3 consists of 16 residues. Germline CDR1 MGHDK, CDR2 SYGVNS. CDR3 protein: CASSEVGPHGGYGYTF. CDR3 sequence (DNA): TGTGCCAGCAGTGAAGTTGGACCGCACGGGGGCTATGGCTACACCTTC.

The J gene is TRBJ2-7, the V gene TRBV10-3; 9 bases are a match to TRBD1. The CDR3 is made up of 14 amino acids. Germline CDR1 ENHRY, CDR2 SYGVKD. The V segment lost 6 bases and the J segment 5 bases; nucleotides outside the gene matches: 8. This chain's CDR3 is CAIRRTGVLDEQYF. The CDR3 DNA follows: TGTGCCATCAGGAGGACAGGGGTCTTGGACGAGCAGTACTTC.

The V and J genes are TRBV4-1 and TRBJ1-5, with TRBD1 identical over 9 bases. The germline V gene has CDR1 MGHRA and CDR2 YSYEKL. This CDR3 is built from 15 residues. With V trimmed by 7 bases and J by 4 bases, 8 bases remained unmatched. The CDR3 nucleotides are TGCGCCAGCACCCTCACTGGACAGGGGAATCAGCCCCAGCATTTT. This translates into CASTLTGQGNQPQHF.

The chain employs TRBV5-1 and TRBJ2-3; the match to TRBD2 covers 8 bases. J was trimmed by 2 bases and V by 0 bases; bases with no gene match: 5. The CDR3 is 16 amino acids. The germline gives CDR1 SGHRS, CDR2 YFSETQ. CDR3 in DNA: TGCGCCAGCAGCTTGGGGGCGGGAGGCCACACAGATACGCAGTATTTT. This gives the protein CASSLGAGGHTDTQYF.

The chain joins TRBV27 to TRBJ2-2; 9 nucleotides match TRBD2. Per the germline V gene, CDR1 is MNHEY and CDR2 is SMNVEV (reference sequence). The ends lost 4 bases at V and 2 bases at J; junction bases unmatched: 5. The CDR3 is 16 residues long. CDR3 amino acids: CASSSSGALNTGELFF. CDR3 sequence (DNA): TGTGCCAGCAGTTCTAGCGGGGCCCTTAACACCGGGGAGCTGTTTTTT.

The CDR3 nucleotides are TGTGCCATCAGTGAGTTTCAAATGAACACTGAAGCTTTCTTT. This codes for CAISEFQMNTEAFF. This chain joins TRBV10-3 and TRBJ1-1; the D is unclear. The CDR3 is 14 amino acids. The ends were cut back, 1 base at V and 0 bases at J, with 6 bases in the middle. Germline V gene sequence: CDR1 ENHRY, CDR2 SYGVKD.

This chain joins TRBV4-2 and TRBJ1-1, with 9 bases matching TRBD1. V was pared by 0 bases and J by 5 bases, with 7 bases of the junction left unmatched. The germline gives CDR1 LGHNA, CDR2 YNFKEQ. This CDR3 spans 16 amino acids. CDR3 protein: CASSQEPMDRGTEAFF. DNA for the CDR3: TGTGCCAGCAGCCAAGAGCCGATGGACAGGGGAACTGAAGCTTTCTTT.